These 18 T cell receptor beta chains originate from one sample sequenced in a study of low-dose radiotherapy and immunotherapy resistance in tumors. TCR amplification involved 20 PCR cycles with a constant-region primer and V-primer adapter. TCRdb independently ran MiXCR on the reads; one entry per CDR3 protein. This table holds tens of thousands of distinct CDR3 sequences, 33% found once. Time point defined: after trial treatment. The treatment here: LDRT plus nivolumab, ipilimumab, low-dose cyclophosphamide and aspirin (RACIN trial). The specimen was PBMCs, collected after low-dose radiotherapy plus immunotherapy. The origin of the receptors is a male donor with rectosigmoid adenocarcinoma.

About this clonotype itself: This likely came from a read error, as a far larger clone is one base away. V gene TRBV6-4 combines with J gene TRBJ2-1; 10 bases align to TRBD2. The CDR3 totals 17 residues. Germline CDR1 reads MRHNA; CDR2 reads SNTAGT. The CDR3 bases are TGTGCCAGCAGTTACTCGCTAGCGGGAGCACCCTACAATGAGCATTTCTTC. Its protein product is CASSYSLAGAPYNEHFF.

This clonotype was found many times. This rearrangement joins TRBV20-1 to TRBJ2-1; a weak D match, TRBD2 (6 bases). Germline CDR1 DFQATT, CDR2 SNEGSKA (reference sequence). The length of the CDR3 is 14 residues. The V and J ends lost 6 bases and 9 bases respectively, with 21 bases between them. CDR3 bases: TGCAGTGCCCCCTTGGGGGGAGCGGTCGGTGAGCAGTTCTTC. It specifies CSAPLGGAVGEQFF.

The sample holds many counts of this clonotype. Here the CDR3 DNA reads TGTGCCAGCAGCGGGGCGGGGGGGGATAACAATGAGCAGTTCTTC. Its translation: CASSGAGGDNNEQFF. V is TRBV9 and J is TRBJ2-1, with 9 nucleotides matching TRBD2. The length of the CDR3 is 15 residues. V gave up 3 bases and J gave up 5 bases; unmatched junction bases: 6. In germline, CDR1 is SGDLS, CDR2 YYNGEE.

This clonotype was counted many times. The J gene is TRBJ2-1, the V gene TRBV18; 8 bases match TRBD2. CDR3 length equals 15 residues. V lost 2 bases, J lost 8 bases, and 8 bases stayed unmatched. CDR1 is KGHSH, CDR2 LQKENI, per germline. The CDR3 protein is CASSPRASGQDEQFF. The CDR3 bases are TGTGCCAGCTCACCAAGGGCTAGCGGGCAAGATGAGCAGTTCTTC.

This clonotype has at least ten counts. The rearrangement links TRBV7-2 to TRBJ2-5; the D gene could be TRBD1 or TRBD2 (7 bases each). The CDR3 runs 13 residues. CDR1 SGHTA and CDR2 FQGNSA come from the germline V gene. V lost 5 bases to trimming and J lost 7 bases, with 14 bases between them. CDR3 in amino acids: CASSPDREGTQYF. The CDR3 DNA reads as TGTGCCAGCAGCCCCGACAGGGAGGGGACCCAGTACTTC.

By its share, this clonotype is large. The gene calls are TRBV28 and TRBJ1-5; TRBD1 might be the D (6 bases). Germline values: CDR1 MDHEN, CDR2 SYDVKM. The CDR3 has 15 amino acids. V lost 6 bases, J lost 2 bases, and 14 bases lay in between. The CDR3, as DNA: TGTGCCAGCAGAAGCAGGGGAAGGGGCAATCAGCCCCAGCATTTT. This encodes CASRSRGRGNQPQHF.

Within the sample, this clonotype is medium-sized. The J gene is TRBJ2-7, the V gene TRBV28; D is uncertain. The V gene's germline CDR1 is MDHEN and CDR2 SYDVKM. This CDR3 region has 12 residues. V was shortened by 3 bases and J by 10 bases, with 13 bases between the two germline ends. This CDR3 is CASSFAGKSQYF. DNA for the CDR3: TGTGCCAGCAGTTTTGCTGGGAAGTCACAGTACTTC. Using reference TRBV28 and TRBJ2-7 for the parts outside the CDR3, the full variable domain is DVKVTQSSRYLVKRTGEKVFLECVQDMDHENMFWYRQDPGLGLRLIYFSYDVKMKEKGDIPEGYSVSREKKERFSLILESASTNQTSMYLCASSFAGKSQYFGPGTRLTVT.

Of note for this clonotype: A far larger clone is a single base away, which makes a read error likely. The J gene is TRBJ2-7, the V gene TRBV6-4; TRBD2 aligns across 14 bases. With V trimmed by 0 bases and J by 7 bases, 5 bases remained unmatched. CDR1 and CDR2 from the germline V gene are MRHNA and SNTAGT. This CDR3 region has 16 residues. CDR3 loop: CASSDSTSGGADEQYF. The CDR3 DNA reads as TGTGCCAGCAGTGACTCGACTAGCGGGGGGGCGGATGAGCAGTACTTC.

The chain is built from TRBV5-1 and TRBJ2-7, with 10 positions matching TRBD1. CDR3 length: 15 residues. Trimming cost V 4 bases and J 7 bases; bases outside gene matches: 11. The germline V gene has CDR1 SGHRS and CDR2 YFSETQ. Written as DNA, the CDR3 is TGCGCCAGCAGCCTCGGCTCGACAGGGGGCGGGGAGCAGTACTTC. Amino acids: CASSLGSTGGGEQYF.

This clonotype was found a few times. The CDR3 protein is CASSPPGGGSYEQYF. DNA of the CDR3: TGTGCCAGCAGTCCTCCCGGGGGCGGATCCTACGAGCAGTACTTC. The chain combines TRBV25-1 with TRBJ2-7, with D perhaps TRBD1 or TRBD2 (6 bases each). This CDR3 is built from 15 residues. Trimming took 5 bases from V and 1 from J, leaving 15 bases between them. Looked up from germline, CDR1 is MGHDK and CDR2 is SYGVNS.

This clonotype appeared many times. The rearrangement links TRBV4-3 to TRBJ2-1; perhaps TRBD1 as D (7 bases). This CDR3 region has 15 residues. CDR1 and CDR2 from the germline V gene are LGHNA and YSLEER. Trimming took off 4 bases at V and 2 bases at J, with 12 bases between the two ends. In nucleotides, the CDR3 is TGCGCCAGCAGCCGACAGGGAGGAGCCTACAATGAGCAGTTCTTC. Its translation is CASSRQGGAYNEQFF.

This clonotype was detected ten times or more. V usage is TRBV27 and J usage is TRBJ2-7; 10 bases line up with TRBD1. CDR1 is MNHEY and CDR2 is SMNVEV in the germline V gene (reference sequence). The CDR3 length is 16 residues. After removal of 4 bases from V and 3 bases from J, the junction contained 9 bases not matched to a gene. The CDR3 DNA sequence: TGTGCCAGCAGTTGGGACAGGGGAAAACAATTCTACGAGCAGTACTTC. It translates to CASSWDRGKQFYEQYF.

This clonotype was seen many times. This chain joins TRBV12-3 or TRBV12-4 and TRBJ1-1; no definite D call. The ends were cut back, 7 bases at V and 1 base at J, with 10 bases in the middle. The CDR3 is 13 amino acids. The CDR3 DNA sequence: TGTGCCAGCACCCGGGGTCGGAACACTGAAGCTTTCTTT. This sequence encodes CASTRGRNTEAFF.

In this sample, this clonotype turned up many times. This chain connects TRBV6-6 to TRBJ2-5; weak D call: TRBD1 (6 bases). The V end lost 11 bases, the J end lost 0 bases, and 16 bases lay between the germline ends. This CDR3 has 14 residues. CDR1 MNHNY and CDR2 SVGAGI come from the germline V gene (reference sequence). The CDR3 nucleotides read TGTGCCTCCCAACTGGACAGCGACCAAGAGACCCAGTACTTC. Its protein product is CASQLDSDQETQYF.

This clonotype was seen at least ten times. The chain joins TRBV6-2 or TRBV6-3 to TRBJ1-2, with D possibly being TRBD1 (6 bases). Germline-derived CDR1 and CDR2 are MNHEY and SVGEGT. CDR3 length equals 14 residues. The germline V and J ends were trimmed by 5 bases and 5 bases, with 15 bases remaining between them. The CDR3 loop is CASSRGGESYGYTF. CDR3 nucleotide sequence: TGTGCCAGCAGTAGGGGGGGTGAATCATATGGCTACACCTTC.

This clonotype was counted ten times or more. CDR3: CASSVGTGFGEQYF. CDR3 DNA sequence: TGTGCCAGCAGCGTCGGGACAGGGTTTGGGGAGCAGTACTTC. This chain links TRBV9 with TRBJ2-7, with 9 nucleotides matching TRBD1. The J segment lost 7 bases and the V segment lost 2 bases, leaving 7 bases of the junction unmatched. CDR1 is SGDLS, CDR2 YYNGEE, per germline. The length of the CDR3 is 14 residues.

Ten or more counts support this clonotype. The chain couples TRBV2 to TRBJ1-5, with TRBD1 as a possible D gene (5 bases). Trimming removed 6 bases at V and 7 bases at J, with 16 bases between. This CDR3 contains 14 residues. Germline V lookup: CDR1 SNHLY, CDR2 FYNNEI. CDR3 sequence (DNA): TGTGCCAGCAGACGGGACTCCCCGGGGCAGCCCCAGCATTTT. Translated, it gives CASRRDSPGQPQHF. Filled out from reference TRBV2 and TRBJ1-5, the complete variable domain reads EPEVTQTPSHQVTQMGQEVILRCVPISNHLYFYWYRQILGQKVEFLVSFYNNEISEKSEIFDDQFSVERPDGSNFTLKIRSTKLEDSAMYFCASRRDSPGQPQHFGDGTRLSIL.

There are many counts of this clonotype. The chain recombines TRBV28 with TRBJ2-5; D is possibly TRBD2 (5 bases). V lost 4 bases to trimming and J lost 2 bases, with 11 bases between them. Germline assignment: CDR1 MDHEN and CDR2 SYDVKM. This CDR3 contains 14 residues. The CDR3: CASSSLVPQETQYF. The CDR3 region has the DNA TGTGCCAGCAGTTCACTAGTGCCACAAGAGACCCAGTACTTC. Full variable domain (remainder filled in from reference TRBV28 and TRBJ2-5): DVKVTQSSRYLVKRTGEKVFLECVQDMDHENMFWYRQDPGLGLRLIYFSYDVKMKEKGDIPEGYSVSREKKERFSLILESASTNQTSMYLCASSSLVPQETQYFGPGTRLLVL.